This entry features one T cell receptor beta chain sequence. The antigen is not known. The V gene's germline CDR1 is MNHEY and CDR2 SVGAGI. The CDR3 is made up of 15 amino acids. DNA is not recorded here. This entry is derived from a study of synovial regulatory T cells in juvenile arthritis. Study-level findings and limits: Blood Treg cells that were inflammation-associated showed lower TCR diversity than other blood Treg cells.

Generated by immunoSEQ multiplex PCR, the TCRdb table keeps only in-frame clones and is missing some. Its clone listing holds roughly 9,600 clones. HLA-DR+ Treg cells made up the iaTreg subset. This chain connects TRBV6-5 to TRBJ2-7; TCRdb designates TRBD2, a call that cannot be tested without DNA. The sequence derives from a donor between 2 and 35 years old with juvenile idiopathic arthritis. Sequenced input: Treg cells from blood. The subset: HLA-DR+ inflammation-associated blood Treg cells. CDR3 region: CASSLRGGSSYEQYF.